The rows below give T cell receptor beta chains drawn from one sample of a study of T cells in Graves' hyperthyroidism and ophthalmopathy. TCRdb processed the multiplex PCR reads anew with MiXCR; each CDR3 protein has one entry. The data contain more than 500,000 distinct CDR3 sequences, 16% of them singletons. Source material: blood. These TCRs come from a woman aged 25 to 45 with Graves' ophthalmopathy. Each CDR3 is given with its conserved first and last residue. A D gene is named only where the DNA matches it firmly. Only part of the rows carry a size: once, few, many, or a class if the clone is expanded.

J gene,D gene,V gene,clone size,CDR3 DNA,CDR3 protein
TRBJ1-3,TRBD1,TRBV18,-,TGTGCCAGCTCAGCCGCCGGGACAGGCTCAACCTCTGGAAACACCATATATTTT,CASSAAGTGSTSGNTIYF
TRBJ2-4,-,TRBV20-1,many,TGCAGTGCCCCTGACACCCACCTAGCCAAAAACATTCAGTACTTC,CSAPDTHLAKNIQYF
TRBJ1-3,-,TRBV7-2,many,TGTGCCAGCAGCTTAGACCCGGGCGCAGCTGGAAACACCATATATTTT,CASSLDPGAAGNTIYF
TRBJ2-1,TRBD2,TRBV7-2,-,TGTGCCAGCAGCTCAGATAAAGCGGGAGGGCCCAGGAATGAGCAGTTCTTC,CASSSDKAGGPRNEQFF
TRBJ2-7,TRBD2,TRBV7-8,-,TGTGCCAGCAGCCAAGGGACTACTTACGAGCAGTACTTC,CASSQGTTYEQYF
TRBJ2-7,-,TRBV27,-,TGTGCCAGCAGTTTACGGGGTAGTATCGAGCAGTACTTC,CASSLRGSIEQYF
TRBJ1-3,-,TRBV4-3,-,TGCGCCAGCAGCCAAGAGCCTCCGGGACTCGACCACAGTACCTTACAAAACACCATATATTTT,CASSQEPPGLDHSTLQNTIYF
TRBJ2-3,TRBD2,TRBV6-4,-,TGTGCCAGCACCCTACATCGGACTAGCGGGAGTTGGGGCACAGATACGCAGTATTTT,CASTLHRTSGSWGTDTQYF
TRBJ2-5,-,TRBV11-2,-,TGTGCCAGCAGCACAACTCCCGGAGCCCAAGAGACCCAGTACTTC,CASSTTPGAQETQYF
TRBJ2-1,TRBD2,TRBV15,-,TGTGCCACCAGCCTAAGGGACCAGCGGGAGGTTGATTACAATGAGCAGTTCTTC,CATSLRDQREVDYNEQFF
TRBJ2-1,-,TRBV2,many,TGTGCCAGCGCTTCTAGGACGATAAGCTCCTACAATGAGCAGTTCTTC,CASASRTISSYNEQFF
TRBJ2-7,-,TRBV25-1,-,TGTGCCAGCAGTGAAAGCCGGAACCTCCTCTACGAGCAGTACTTC,CASSESRNLLYEQYF
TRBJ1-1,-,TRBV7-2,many,TGTGCCAGCAGCTTAGCCGTAGGGAACACTGAAGCTTTCTTT,CASSLAVGNTEAFF
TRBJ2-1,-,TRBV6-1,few,TGTGCCAGCAGTGAAGTTGGGGGGGAGCAGTTCTTC,CASSEVGGEQFF
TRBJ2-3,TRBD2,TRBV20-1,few,TGCAGTGCTAGATTAACTAGCGTTGGAGTCCCAGATACGCAGTATTTT,CSARLTSVGVPDTQYF
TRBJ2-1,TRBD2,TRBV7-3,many,TGTGCCAGCAAGACTCTAGCGGACAATGAGCAGTTCTTC,CASKTLADNEQFF
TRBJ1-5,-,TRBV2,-,TGTGCCAGCAGTGAAGGGGTGGGCAATCAGCCCCAGCATTTT,CASSEGVGNQPQHF
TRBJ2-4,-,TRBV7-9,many,TGTGCCAGCAGCTTTCGTGGGGCCAAAAACATTCAGTACTTC,CASSFRGAKNIQYF
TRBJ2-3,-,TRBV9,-,TGTGCCAGCAGCGCCCGGACTAATCTAGATACGCAGTATTTT,CASSARTNLDTQYF
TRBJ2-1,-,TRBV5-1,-,TGTGCCAGCAGCGTATACGGGGATAGCTCCTACAATGAGCAGTTCTTC,CASSVYGDSSYNEQFF
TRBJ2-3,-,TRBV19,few,TGTGCCAGTACCCCTCCAGGGAGGATGGCAGATACGCAGTATTTT,CASTPPGRMADTQYF
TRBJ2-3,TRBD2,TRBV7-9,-,TGTGCCAGCATACCAGCGGGAGGGTTTAAAGATACGCAGTATTTT,CASIPAGGFKDTQYF
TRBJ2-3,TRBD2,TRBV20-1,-,TGCAGTGCTAGAGTGTCTAGCGGGAGATCAGATACGCAGTATTTT,CSARVSSGRSDTQYF
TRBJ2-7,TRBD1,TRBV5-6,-,TGTGCCAGCAGCCCGGGACAGGGGTCAACCGAGCAGTACTTC,CASSPGQGSTEQYF
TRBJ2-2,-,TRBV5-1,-,TGCGCCAGCAGCTTGTCAGGGGCGAACACCGGGGAGCTGTTTTTT,CASSLSGANTGELFF
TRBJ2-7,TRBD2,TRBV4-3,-,TGCGCCAGCAGCCAAACCATAAGCGGGAGGGCCGGCGAGCAGTACTTC,CASSQTISGRAGEQYF
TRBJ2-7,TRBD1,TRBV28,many,TGTGCCAGCAGAACAGGGGGTCGTGAGCAGTACTTC,CASRTGGREQYF
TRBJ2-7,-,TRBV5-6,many,TGTGCCAGCAGCTTGGGTATAGTTCCCTACGAGCAGTACTTC,CASSLGIVPYEQYF
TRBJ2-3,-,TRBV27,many,TGTGCCAGCAGTTCCACTAGCACAGATACGCAGTATTTT,CASSSTSTDTQYF
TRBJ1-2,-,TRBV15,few,TGTGCCACCAGCAGAGATGGAAACAAACCACTCTATGGCTACACCTTC,CATSRDGNKPLYGYTF
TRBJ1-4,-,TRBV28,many,TGTGCCAGTGGGGGTTTTGCAACTAATGAAAAACTGTTTTTT,CASGGFATNEKLFF
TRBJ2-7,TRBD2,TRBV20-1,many,TGCAGTGCCCGGGGACTAGCGGCATACGAGCAGTACTTC,CSARGLAAYEQYF
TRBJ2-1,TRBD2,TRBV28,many,TGTGCCAGCAGTCCCCGCGGGACTACAAACTTTGGGAGTTCCTACAATGAGCAGTTCTTC,CASSPRGTTNFGSSYNEQFF
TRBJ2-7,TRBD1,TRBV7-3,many,TGTGCCAGCAGCTTACTCTCAGGGGGCGAGCAGTACTTC,CASSLLSGGEQYF
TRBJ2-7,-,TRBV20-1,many,TGCAGTGCTAGGGGGGACACCCACTACGAGCAGTACTTC,CSARGDTHYEQYF
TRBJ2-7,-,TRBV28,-,TGTGCCAGCAGTGCCCACAGGGCTTACGAGCAGTACTTC,CASSAHRAYEQYF
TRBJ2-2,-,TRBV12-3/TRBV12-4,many,TGTGCCAGCAGTTTAGGCCCAGGGACGAACACCGGGGAGCTGTTTTTT,CASSLGPGTNTGELFF
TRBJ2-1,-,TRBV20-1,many,TGCAGTGCTAGTTCGGCGCTTACTTCCGGGCCGAAGTCCAGTTTGGAGCAGTTCTTC,CSASSALTSGPKSSLEQFF
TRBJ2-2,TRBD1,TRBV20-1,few,TGCAGTGCTAGAGCTGCCAGGGGGCGTTGGACCGGGGAGCTGTTTTTT,CSARAARGRWTGELFF
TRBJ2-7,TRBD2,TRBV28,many,TGTGCCAGCAGCCCCCTGACCGGGACTAGGAGTTACGAGCAGTACTTC,CASSPLTGTRSYEQYF
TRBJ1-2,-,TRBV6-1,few,TGTGCCAGCAGTGAAGCGCTCGATGACGGCTACACCTTC,CASSEALDDGYTF
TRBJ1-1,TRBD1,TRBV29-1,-,TGCAGCGTCGAGGGGGGACAGGGGGGACCTGAAGCTTTCTTT,CSVEGGQGGPEAFF
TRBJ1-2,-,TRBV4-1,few,TGCGCCAGCAGCCAAGAGTCAGGGGCTAACTATGGCTACACCTTC,CASSQESGANYGYTF